A selection of T cell receptor beta chains follows, all from one sample in a study of T cell responses to AZD1222 COVID-19 vaccine. Repertoires were generated with immunoSEQ multiplex PCR, while TCRdb's copy carries only in-frame clones and drops some. The data show 150,000 to 200,000 clones, just over 90% seen once. Sequenced here: peripheral blood, sampled 28 days after the second AZD1222 dose. These receptors all come from an adult who received the AZD1222 COVID-19 vaccine. Both conserved end residues are part of each CDR3. Each record gives: V gene, D gene, clone size, J gene, CDR3 length, CDR3 DNA, CDR3 protein. A D gene is named only where the DNA matches it firmly. Size values are once, few and many counts, or a class for expanded clones, and some rows have none.

V: TRBV4-1
D: .
size: .
J: TRBJ1-1
length: 18
DNA: TGCGCCAGCAGCCAGTACCCAGAGGGCGCGGGGAAGGACACTGAAGCTTTCTTT
CDR3: CASSQYPEGAGKDTEAFF

V: TRBV27
D: .
size: .
J: TRBJ1-1
length: 13
DNA: TGTGCCAGCAGTTCTCAGAGAGACACTGAAGCTTTCTTT
CDR3: CASSSQRDTEAFF

V: TRBV5-1
D: .
size: .
J: TRBJ1-4
length: 14
DNA: TGCGCCAGCAGCTTGGCCGGGGGTAATGAAAAACTGTTTTTT
CDR3: CASSLAGGNEKLFF

V: TRBV4-1
D: .
size: .
J: TRBJ2-4
length: 11
DNA: TGCGCCAGCAGCCAGGGAAACATTCAGTACTTC
CDR3: CASSQGNIQYF

V: TRBV6-1
D: .
size: .
J: TRBJ2-7
length: 15
DNA: TGTGCCAGCAGTGAAAGGCCCTACTTAGTACACGAGCAGTACTTC
CDR3: CASSERPYLVHEQYF

V: TRBV4-3
D: .
size: .
J: TRBJ1-4
length: 16
DNA: TGCGCCAGCAGCCAGCGAACCGGGACAATCAATGAAAAACTGTTTTTT
CDR3: CASSQRTGTINEKLFF

V: TRBV4-1
D: .
size: .
J: TRBJ1-2
length: 15
DNA: TGCGCCAGCAGCTGGGCTCCAGGCGGGGGCTATGGCTACACCTTC
CDR3: CASSWAPGGGYGYTF

V: TRBV7-3
D: .
size: .
J: TRBJ2-1
length: 15
DNA: TGTGCCAGCAGCTTAAAAGGTCAGGTTTACAATGAGCAGTTCTTC
CDR3: CASSLKGQVYNEQFF

V: TRBV5-4
D: .
size: .
J: TRBJ2-7
length: 12
DNA: TGTGCCAGCAGCCGTTTGGGGAACGAGCAGTACTTC
CDR3: CASSRLGNEQYF

V: TRBV9
D: .
size: once
J: TRBJ2-7
length: 12
DNA: TGTGCCAGCAGCGCCTCAGGGTACGAGCAGTACTTC
CDR3: CASSASGYEQYF

V: TRBV7-6
D: TRBD2
size: .
J: TRBJ2-1
length: 15
DNA: TGTGCCAGCAGCTTAGAACTAGCGGGGAACAATGAGCAGTTCTTC
CDR3: CASSLELAGNNEQFF

V: TRBV5-6
D: .
size: .
J: TRBJ2-1
length: 13
DNA: TGTGCCAGCAGCTTCGGGACAAGGAATGAGCAGTTCTTC
CDR3: CASSFGTRNEQFF

V: TRBV5-6
D: TRBD2
size: .
J: TRBJ2-7
length: 15
DNA: TGTGCCAGCAGCTTGGGGGGACTAGTGGCGTACGAGCAGTACTTC
CDR3: CASSLGGLVAYEQYF

V: TRBV7-9
D: .
size: .
J: TRBJ2-1
length: 15
DNA: TGTGCCAGCAGCACCGGGACACCTGGGCGGGATGAGCAGTTCTTC
CDR3: CASSTGTPGRDEQFF

V: TRBV19
D: TRBD1
size: few
J: TRBJ2-7
length: 15
DNA: TGTGCCAGTAGTGCGAGGACAGGGATCCCCTACGAGCAGTACTTC
CDR3: CASSARTGIPYEQYF

V: TRBV18
D: TRBD1
size: .
J: TRBJ2-7
length: 16
DNA: TGTGCCAGCTCACCAGGATCGGGACAGGGGCTCTACGAGCAGTACTTC
CDR3: CASSPGSGQGLYEQYF

V: TRBV7-9
D: .
size: .
J: TRBJ2-5
length: 17
DNA: TGTGCCAGCAGCCGGGACAGCCACCTGGGGGGTAAAGAGACCCAGTACTTC
CDR3: CASSRDSHLGGKETQYF

V: TRBV19
D: TRBD2
size: .
J: TRBJ2-1
length: 23
DNA: TGTGCCAGTAAAAGGCTCGGCGACACTCCGGGACTAGCGGGGGAAGGCTCCTACAATGAGCAGTTCTTC
CDR3: CASKRLGDTPGLAGEGSYNEQFF

V: TRBV7-2
D: TRBD1
size: .
J: TRBJ2-3
length: 18
DNA: TGTGCCAGCAGCTTAACCTACCCGGGACAGGGGAAGGGAGATACGCAGTATTTT
CDR3: CASSLTYPGQGKGDTQYF

V: TRBV3-1/TRBV3-2
D: .
size: .
J: TRBJ2-7
length: 11
DNA: TGTGCCAGCAGCCAGGGGTACGAGCAGTACTTC
CDR3: CASSQGYEQYF

V: TRBV9
D: TRBD2
size: .
J: TRBJ2-1
length: 15
DNA: TGTGCCAGCAGCTATAGCGGGAAGGGAAACAATGAGCAGTTCTTC
CDR3: CASSYSGKGNNEQFF

V: TRBV18
D: TRBD1
size: .
J: TRBJ1-4
length: 14
DNA: TGTGCCAGTCGAAAAGGGACAGCTAATGAAAAACTGTTTTTT
CDR3: CASRKGTANEKLFF

V: TRBV5-1
D: .
size: .
J: TRBJ2-5
length: 16
DNA: TGCGCCAGCAGCTTCTCAAATTCACAGAGGGGGGAGACCCAGTACTTC
CDR3: CASSFSNSQRGETQYF

V: TRBV16
D: .
size: .
J: TRBJ1-6
length: 13
DNA: TGTGCCAGCAGCCACGCCCGGGAGGGTTCCCTCCACTTT
CDR3: CASSHAREGSLHF

V: TRBV11-2
D: TRBD1
size: .
J: TRBJ1-2
length: 15
DNA: TGTGCCAGCAGCACCCGACAGGGGGCAAACTATGGCTACACCTTC
CDR3: CASSTRQGANYGYTF

V: TRBV4-2
D: TRBD2
size: .
J: TRBJ2-3
length: 17
DNA: TGTGCCAGCAGCTTCAAACAAGGTAGCGGGGACACAGATACGCAGTATTTT
CDR3: CASSFKQGSGDTDTQYF

V: TRBV24-1
D: .
size: .
J: TRBJ2-7
length: 13
DNA: TGTGCCAAAGGCAGGTGGGTCTCCTACGAGCAGTACTTC
CDR3: CAKGRWVSYEQYF

V: TRBV30
D: TRBD2
size: few
J: TRBJ2-3
length: 15
DNA: TGTGCCTGGAGTGTAGCGGGAACGGTCGCTGATACGCAGTATTTT
CDR3: CAWSVAGTVADTQYF

V: TRBV7-3
D: TRBD1
size: .
J: TRBJ1-2
length: 13
DNA: TGTGCCAGCAGCCGGGGACAGGGTGTTGGCTACACCTTC
CDR3: CASSRGQGVGYTF

V: TRBV7-9
D: .
size: .
J: TRBJ1-2
length: 14
DNA: TGTGCCAGCAGCTCCCAGGACGGGGGCTATGGCTACACCTTC
CDR3: CASSSQDGGYGYTF

V: TRBV27
D: .
size: few
J: TRBJ1-6
length: 15
DNA: TGTGCCAGCAGTTTTTCCAGCACCTATAATTCACCCCTCCACTTT
CDR3: CASSFSSTYNSPLHF

V: TRBV4-1
D: .
size: .
J: TRBJ2-2
length: 17
DNA: TGCGCCAGCAGCCAAGAATATAACGCGATCCGAACCGGGGAGCTGTTTTTT
CDR3: CASSQEYNAIRTGELFF

V: TRBV5-6
D: .
size: few
J: TRBJ2-7
length: 18
DNA: TGTGCCAGCAGCTTATCCCGGAGACTGTTCCTCTCTTCCTACGAGCAGTACTTC
CDR3: CASSLSRRLFLSSYEQYF

V: TRBV6-5
D: .
size: .
J: TRBJ2-1
length: 13
DNA: TGTGCCAGCAGTTTTTCGGACTTAAATGAGCAGTTCTTC
CDR3: CASSFSDLNEQFF

V: TRBV7-9
D: .
size: .
J: TRBJ2-1
length: 12
DNA: TGTGCCAGCAGCCTCGACACGCAAGGGGGGGTCTTC
CDR3: CASSLDTQGGVF

V: TRBV10-2
D: TRBD2
size: .
J: TRBJ2-5
length: 16
DNA: TGCGCCAGCAGTGAACTTGGGACTAGCGGGGGGGAGACCCAGTACTTC
CDR3: CASSELGTSGGETQYF

V: TRBV19
D: .
size: .
J: TRBJ1-5
length: 15
DNA: TGTGCCAGTACTAGCTACGGCGATAGCAATCAGCCCCAGCATTTT
CDR3: CASTSYGDSNQPQHF

V: TRBV5-1
D: .
size: .
J: TRBJ1-1
length: 16
DNA: TGCGCCAGCAGCTTGGGCTTTACAGGGAAGAACACTGAAGCTTTCTTT
CDR3: CASSLGFTGKNTEAFF

V: TRBV7-9
D: .
size: .
J: TRBJ1-4
length: 19
DNA: TGTGCCAGCAGCTTAGGGGCAGTGCTCAAACGTGCAACTAATGAAAAACTGTTTTTT
CDR3: CASSLGAVLKRATNEKLFF

V: TRBV19
D: .
size: .
J: TRBJ2-5
length: 14
DNA: TGTGCCAGTAGTATGCTGGCTAGCGTACAGACCCAGTACTTC
CDR3: CASSMLASVQTQYF

V: TRBV6-4
D: .
size: once
J: TRBJ1-6
length: 15
DNA: TGTGCCAGCAGTGACTACGGAGTAAGTAATTCACCCCTCCACTTT
CDR3: CASSDYGVSNSPLHF

V: TRBV24-1
D: .
size: .
J: TRBJ1-1
length: 16
DNA: TGTGCCACCAGTGATTGGGACGGAGGAGTGAACACTGAAGCTTTCTTT
CDR3: CATSDWDGGVNTEAFF

V: TRBV19
D: TRBD2
size: .
J: TRBJ2-2
length: 17
DNA: TGTGCCAGTAGTATAGTCCGGCTAGCGGGTAACACCGGGGAGCTGTTTTTT
CDR3: CASSIVRLAGNTGELFF

V: TRBV5-1
D: .
size: .
J: TRBJ1-2
length: 14
DNA: TGCGCCAGCAGCTTGAGGCGACAGGTTCATGGCTACACCTTC
CDR3: CASSLRRQVHGYTF

V: TRBV20-1
D: .
size: .
J: TRBJ2-1
length: 11
DNA: TGCAGTGCCAAAGGGGGAGGAGGGCAGTTCTTC
CDR3: CSAKGGGGQFF

V: TRBV5-6
D: .
size: .
J: TRBJ2-6
length: 17
DNA: TGTGCCAGCAGCCCCGGACAGCTGCGCTCTGGGGCCAACGTCCTGACTTTC
CDR3: CASSPGQLRSGANVLTF

V: TRBV27
D: TRBD1
size: once
J: TRBJ2-1
length: 15
DNA: TGTGCCAGCAGGCTACAGGGGTTTACCTACAATGAGCAGTTCTTC
CDR3: CASRLQGFTYNEQFF